These 9 T cell receptor beta chains were sequenced from one sample in a study of tumor and adjacent non-tumor tissue in lung cancer. Three rounds of nested PCR, following a modified ARM-PCR protocol, produced the TCRbeta library. MiXCR was run by TCRdb on the multiplex PCR reads, yielding one entry per CDR3 protein. Of 120,000 to 150,000 distinct CDR3 sequences in the sample, around 60% were seen once. No cell sorting was done before RNA was extracted from the tissue. Material for sequencing was lung tumor tissue. The receptor set was obtained from a man aged 55 to 69 with small cell lung cancer.

This clonotype has a single count. The conserved phenylalanine or tryptophan is not found at the CDR3 terminus, so this likely reflects a read error. Because the CDR3's place on the DNA is in doubt, the DNA is left out and the CDR3 is given as listed by TCRdb. V is TRBV11-2 and J is TRBJ1-1. CDR1 is SGHAT, CDR2 FQNNGV, per germline. The CDR3 numbers 12 amino acids, ends counted. The chain's CDR3 is CASSLKGRGAVI.

Notes on this clonotype: One end of the junction is discordant with germline, which a read error may explain. The chain recombines TRBV11-3 with TRBJ2-3; D unresolved. The length of the CDR3 is 14 residues. Germline V lookup: CDR1 SGHNT, CDR2 YENEEA. CDR3 protein: CASGLAPSTDMQYF. The CDR3 DNA follows: TGTGCCAGCGGCTTAGCCCCCAGCACAGATATGCAGTATTTT.

Concerning this clonotype itself: A junction boundary mismatches the germline segment, possibly from a read error. This chain joins TRBV6-6 and TRBJ2-2; tentative D call: TRBD1 (5 bases). The CDR3 sequence is 15 residues long. Per germline, CDR1 MNHNY and CDR2 SVGAGI (reference sequence). In nucleotides, the CDR3 is TGTACCAGCAGTTACGTGGCAGGGTTAATCGGGGAGCTGTTTTTT. Translation: CTSSYVAGLIGELFF.

As to this clonotype: This may be a read error, as it is one base from a much larger clone. V is TRBV20-1 and J is TRBJ2-1, with D tentatively TRBD2 (5 bases). CDR1 is DFQATT, CDR2 SNEGSKA, per germline (reference sequence). V lost 1 base to trimming and J lost 3 bases, with 16 bases between them. This CDR3 is 16 amino acids long. CDR3 in DNA: TGCAGTGCTAGAGTAGCGCGAGGGCCGGTCTACAATGAGCAGTTCTTC. Its translation is CSARVARGPVYNEQFF.

The chain couples TRBV10-3 to TRBJ2-2; 7 positions match TRBD2. The V and J ends lost 6 bases and 1 base, in that order; junction bases with no gene match: 2. Germline V lookup: CDR1 ENHRY, CDR2 SYGVKD. This CDR3 region has 14 residues. This chain's CDR3 is CAISPGGNTGELFF. The CDR3 DNA sequence: TGTGCCATCAGCCCGGGAGGGAACACCGGGGAGCTGTTTTTT.

In regard to this clonotype: The junction shows a germline mismatch at one end, possibly a read error. The chain employs TRBV7-8 and TRBJ2-3; tentatively, D is TRBD1 or TRBD2 (6 bases each). The CDR3 is 16 residues long. The V gene's germline CDR1 is SGHVS and CDR2 FQNEAQ. CDR3: CASSLARRDTPNTQYF. CDR3 bases: TGTGCCAGCAGCTTAGCGCGGCGGGACACGCCGAATACACAGTATTTT.

Points on this clonotype: The junction differs from germline at one of its ends, possibly a read error. The gene calls are TRBV6-5 and TRBJ2-1; possibly TRBD2 for D (5 bases). CDR1 MNHEY and CDR2 SVGAGI come from the germline V gene. The CDR3 extends over 16 amino acids. CDR3 coding DNA: TGTGCTAGCATTCCTAGGTTTGGACTTGTCAACAATGAGCAGTTATTC. It yields the protein CASIPRFGLVNNEQLF.

A word on this clonotype: This may stem from a read error, because a much larger clone lies one nucleotide away. The chain links TRBV29-1 to TRBJ1-4, with D hard to call. This CDR3 comprises 11 residues. The germline gives CDR1 SQVTM, CDR2 ANQGSEA. CDR3 sequence (DNA): TGCAACGCCGCGTTTACTGAAAAACTGTTTTTT. Translated: CNAAFTEKLFF.

On this clonotype: A junction end diverges from the germline sequence, so it may reflect a read error. The rearrangement links TRBV11-3 to TRBJ2-1; D is undetermined. Germline values: CDR1 SGHNT, CDR2 YENEEA. The CDR3 covers 14 residues. CDR3 sequence (DNA): TGTGCAAGCAGCTTGTACGCTTACTACAATGAGCGGTTCTTC. Translation: CASSLYAYYNERFF.